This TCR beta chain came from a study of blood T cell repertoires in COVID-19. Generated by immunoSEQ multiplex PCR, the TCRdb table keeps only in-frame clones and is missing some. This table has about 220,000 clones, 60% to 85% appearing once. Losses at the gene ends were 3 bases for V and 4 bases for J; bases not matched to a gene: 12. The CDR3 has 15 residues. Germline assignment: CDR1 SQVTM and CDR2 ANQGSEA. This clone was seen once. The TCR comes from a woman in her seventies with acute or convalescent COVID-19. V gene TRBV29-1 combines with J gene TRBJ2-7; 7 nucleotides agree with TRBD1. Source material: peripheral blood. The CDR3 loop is CSVESHFVDRYEQYF. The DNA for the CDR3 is TGCAGCGTTGAGTCACATTTCGTGGACAGGTACGAGCAGTACTTC.